These 31 T cell receptor beta chains were all obtained from the same sample, sequenced in a study of beta chain features in type 1 diabetes. Reverse transcription of all isolated RNA meant that expressed TCRB transcripts were sequenced. Clones were sequenced by immunoSEQ multiplex PCR, and TCRdb holds only the in-frame ones, with some missing. The sample lists 250,000 to 350,000 clones, 15% occurring once. Findings and limits, study-wide: Shorter TCRB CDR3s, moderately but significantly so, marked every one of the four CD4+ subsets in Type 1 diabetes patients.

No antigen has been assigned to these receptors. Source material: naive CD4+ T cells from blood. The receptors come from a man aged 18-30 years with type 1 diabetes.

In its sample, this clone was seen a few times. The V call is TRBV7-9, the J call TRBJ2-4, with D possibly being TRBD2 (5 bases). Trimming shortened V by 5 bases and J by 0 bases, and 14 bases separated the two germline ends. The germline V gene encodes CDR1 SEHNR and CDR2 FQNEAQ (reference sequence). The CDR3 extends over 16 amino acids. The CDR3 sequence: CASSLIRGLAKNIQYF. CDR3 nucleotide sequence: TGTGCCAGCAGCCTAATACGCGGGCTAGCCAAAAACATTCAGTACTTC.

V and J are TRBV2 and TRBJ1-2; TRBD1 agrees at 8 bases. Germline values: CDR1 SNHLY, CDR2 FYNNEI. Trimming removed 5 bases from V and 7 bases from J; junction bases left unmatched: 9. The CDR3 sequence is 14 residues long. CDR3 region: CASSFGQGLRGYTF. CDR3 nucleotide sequence: TGTGCCAGCAGTTTTGGACAGGGACTCCGTGGCTACACCTTC. Looking up the rest from reference TRBV2 and TRBJ1-2 gives the full variable domain: EPEVTQTPSHQVTQMGQEVILRCVPISNHLYFYWYRQILGQKVEFLVSFYNNEISEKSEIFDDQFSVERPDGSNFTLKIRSTKLEDSAMYFCASSFGQGLRGYTFGSGTRLTVV.

This clone was detected only a few times. The J gene is TRBJ2-1, the V gene TRBV5-1; possible D gene TRBD2, 5 bases. The V end lost 4 bases, the J end lost 0 bases, and 14 bases lay between the germline ends. Germline loops: CDR1 SGHRS, CDR2 YFSETQ. The CDR3 totals 16 residues. In nucleotides, the CDR3 is TGCGCCAGCAGCCCGGCGGGCATGCCCTCCTACAATGAGCAGTTCTTC. As protein: CASSPAGMPSYNEQFF.

This clone was counted only a few times. This chain connects TRBV7-9 to TRBJ1-1; 9 nucleotides match TRBD1. In germline, CDR1 is SEHNR, CDR2 FQNEAQ (reference sequence). The junction had 7 bases not matched to a gene; V was cut back by 4 bases and J by 7 bases. The CDR3 spans 14 residues. CDR3 amino acids: CASSSAPGQGEAFF. The CDR3, as DNA: TGTGCCAGCAGCTCGGCGCCGGGACAGGGTGAAGCTTTCTTT. Combining the CDR3 with reference TRBV7-9 and TRBJ1-1 gives the whole variable domain DTGVSQNPRHKITKRGQNVTFRCDPISEHNRLYWYRQTLGQGPEFLTYFQNEAQLEKSRLLSDRFSAERPKGSFSTLEIQRTEQGDSAMYLCASSSAPGQGEAFFGQGTRLTVV.

This clone was seen a handful of times. The rearrangement links TRBV19 to TRBJ2-7; D possibly corresponds to TRBD2 (5 bases). Germline V gene lookup returns CDR1 LNHDA and CDR2 SQIVND (reference sequence). V lost 7 bases to trimming and J lost 2 bases, with 18 bases between them. The CDR3 spans 15 residues. The CDR3 sequence is CASTSLAAGTYEQYF. The DNA of the CDR3 is TGTGCCAGTACCAGTCTGGCGGCCGGGACCTACGAGCAGTACTTC.

CDR3 in DNA: TGTGCCAGCAGTGCCGGGACTCAGACCTACGAGCAGTACTTC. Its protein is CASSAGTQTYEQYF. The chain carries TRBV9 and TRBJ2-7; tentatively, D is TRBD2 (6 bases). V was clipped by 5 bases and J by 2 bases, with 14 bases between them. This CDR3 comprises 14 residues. Germline V gives CDR1 SGDLS, CDR2 YYNGEE.

This clone occurred a few times. The chain uses TRBV7-2 and TRBJ2-1; D possibly corresponds to TRBD2 (6 bases). This CDR3 region has 12 residues. The germline gives CDR1 SGHTA, CDR2 FQGNSA. V shed 2 bases and J shed 10 bases, with 9 bases lying between them. CDR3 DNA: TGTGCCAGCAGCTTATTGGCGGGGGAGCAGTTCTTC. Amino acids: CASSLLAGEQFF.

This clone occurred a few times. This rearrangement joins TRBV30 to TRBJ1-1; no firm D call. The CDR3 sequence is 13 residues long. Germline CDR1 and CDR2: GTSNPN and SVGIG (reference sequence). V lost 0 bases, J lost 6 bases, and 11 bases lay in between. CDR3 sequence (DNA): TGTGCCTGGAGTGTACAGTGGGTCCCTGAAGCTTTCTTT. This codes for CAWSVQWVPEAFF.

This chain joins TRBV18 and TRBJ1-2; the D is unclear. Between the trimmed V and J ends, which lost 3 bases and 5 bases, there was a span of 7 bases. Germline lookup yields CDR1 KGHSH and CDR2 LQKENI. The CDR3 runs to 12 residues. The CDR3 bases are TGTGCCAGCTCACCTCGGGAGTATGGCTACACCTTC. This translates into CASSPREYGYTF.

The gene calls are TRBV5-4 and TRBJ1-4, with a tentative D call TRBD1 (6 bases). Germline CDR1 reads SGHNT; CDR2 reads YYREEE (reference sequence). V lost 0 bases and J 7 bases, leaving 19 bases between the germline ends. The length of the CDR3 is 17 residues. CDR3 nucleotide sequence: TGTGCCAGCAGCTTGGGCCCCCGACAGGAAAGGGGTGAAAAACTGTTTTTT. Protein product: CASSLGPRQERGEKLFF.

This clone showed up just a few times. This chain connects TRBV30 to TRBJ1-6; D not certain. Germline assignment: CDR1 GTSNPN and CDR2 SVGIG (reference sequence). The CDR3 spans 14 residues. V lost 0 bases and J lost 4, with 7 bases in between. The CDR3 region is CAWSVTPYNSPLHF. CDR3 coding DNA: TGTGCCTGGAGTGTAACACCTTATAATTCACCCCTCCACTTT.

In nucleotides, the CDR3 is TGTGCCAGCAGCGTGAGGACAGATACGCAGTATTTT. It translates to CASSVRTDTQYF. The V and J genes are TRBV11-2 and TRBJ2-3; D is undetermined. CDR3 length: 12 amino acids. Per germline, CDR1 SGHAT and CDR2 FQNNGV. V was trimmed by 5 bases and J by 3 bases, leaving 6 bases between them. Using reference TRBV11-2 and TRBJ2-3 for the parts outside the CDR3, the full variable domain is EAGVAQSPRYKIIEKRQSVAFWCNPISGHATLYWYQQILGQGPKLLIQFQNNGVVDDSQLPKDRFSAERLKGVDSTLKIQPAKLEDSAVYLCASSVRTDTQYFGPGTRLTVL.

V gene TRBV29-1 combines with J gene TRBJ1-1; tentative D call: TRBD1 (5 bases). Trimming took off 3 bases at V and 5 bases at J, with 10 bases between the two ends. The CDR3 contains 12 residues. The germline CDR1 and CDR2 sequences are SQVTM and ANQGSEA. As DNA, the CDR3 is TGCAGCGTTGATTCGGGGGATACTGAAGCTTTCTTT. This encodes CSVDSGDTEAFF.

The chain couples TRBV28 to TRBJ2-3; TRBD2 matches at 12 bases. This CDR3 is built from 15 residues. From germline, CDR1 is MDHEN and CDR2 SYDVKM. V shed 7 bases and J 7 bases; nucleotides not matched to a gene: 9. DNA of the CDR3: TGTGCCAGCAACCTACTAGCGGGGGGACCGTATACGCAGTATTTT. It encodes CASNLLAGGPYTQYF.

This sequence joins TRBV28 and TRBJ2-7; 8 nucleotides agree with TRBD2. The CDR3 length is 12 residues. The V gene's germline CDR1 is MDHEN and CDR2 SYDVKM. J lost 7 bases, V lost 6 bases, and 5 bases had no gene match. The CDR3 nucleotides are TGTGCCAGCAGAACGGGGGGGTTAGAGCAGTACTTC. It codes for CASRTGGLEQYF. The full variable domain, in which reference TRBV28 and TRBJ2-7 provide the parts outside the CDR3, is DVKVTQSSRYLVKRTGEKVFLECVQDMDHENMFWYRQDPGLGLRLIYFSYDVKMKEKGDIPEGYSVSREKKERFSLILESASTNQTSMYLCASRTGGLEQYFGPGTRLTVT.

This chain links TRBV4-3 with TRBJ2-6; 10 bases match TRBD1. The germline V gene has CDR1 LGHNA and CDR2 YSLEER. The V segment lost 1 base and the J segment 4 bases; nucleotides outside the gene matches: 7. The CDR3 is 18 residues long. The CDR3 region has the DNA TGCGCCAGCAGCCAAGGGACAGGGGGGCTGAGGGGGGCCAACGTCCTGACTTTC. Translation: CASSQGTGGLRGANVLTF.

The rearrangement uses TRBV5-4 and TRBJ2-5; TRBD1 matches 11 bases. CDR1 is SGHNT, CDR2 YYREEE, per germline (reference sequence). After removal of 2 bases from V and 5 bases from J, the junction contained 11 bases not matched to a gene. This CDR3 spans 17 amino acids. Here the CDR3 reads CASSFSSGTGGRETQYF. The CDR3 region has the DNA TGTGCCAGCAGCTTCTCGTCCGGGACAGGGGGGCGGGAGACCCAGTACTTC.

Worth noting for this clone: One end of the junction is discordant with germline, which a read error may explain. Other DNA sequences of this sample code for an identical CDR3. The chain employs TRBV28 and TRBJ2-7, with 9 bases lining up with TRBD2. CDR1 MDHEN and CDR2 SYDVKM come from the germline V gene. CDR3 size: 12 residues. The CDR3 nucleotides are TGTGCCACTAGCGGGAATCGCCACGAACAGTACTTC. Protein sequence: CATSGNRHEQYF.

This clone was seen more than once but under ten times. The chain recombines TRBV6-5 with TRBJ2-7; 9 bases are a match to TRBD1. Per the germline V gene, CDR1 is MNHEY and CDR2 is SVGAGI. J was trimmed by 1 base and V by 6 bases; bases with no gene match: 7. The length of the CDR3 is 15 residues. The CDR3 loop is CASRIPGQGSYEQYF. CDR3 sequence (DNA): TGTGCCAGCAGAATACCGGGACAGGGATCCTACGAGCAGTACTTC.

This clone turned up a few times. The V call is TRBV14, the J call TRBJ2-3, with a possible D match to TRBD1 (6 bases). From germline, CDR1 is SGHDN and CDR2 FVKESK. Between the trimmed V and J ends, which lost 4 bases and 8 bases, there was a span of 13 bases. This CDR3 is 13 amino acids long. The CDR3 reads CASSRQALRTQYF. The CDR3 DNA reads TGTGCCAGCAGCCGACAGGCCCTACGTACGCAGTATTTT.

This chain joins TRBV27 and TRBJ2-7, with a tentative D call TRBD1 (5 bases). Germline CDR1 MNHEY, CDR2 SMNVEV (reference sequence). This CDR3 has 16 amino acids. Trimming removed 8 bases from V and 0 bases from J, with 20 bases in between. CDR3 DNA sequence: TGTGCCAGCGGCGGCGACAGTGTCCGCAGCTCCTACGAGCAGTACTTC. Its translation is CASGGDSVRSSYEQYF.

This rearrangement joins TRBV28 to TRBJ1-1, with D unclear. V lost 2 bases to trimming and J lost 6 bases, with 7 bases between them. The CDR3 spans 12 residues. Germline V gene data show CDR1 as MDHEN and CDR2 as SYDVKM. The CDR3: CASSLLSSEAFF. The CDR3 DNA sequence: TGTGCCAGCAGTTTACTTTCGTCTGAAGCTTTCTTT.

This clone occurred a few times. V and J are TRBV29-1 and TRBJ1-2; no definite D call. CDR1 and CDR2 (germline): SQVTM, ANQGSEA. Trimming took off 7 bases at V and 4 bases at J, with 13 bases between the two ends. The CDR3 runs 12 residues. The CDR3, as DNA: TGCAGCGGTCAGGAGGGAGGCTATGGCTACACCTTC. It yields the protein CSGQEGGYGYTF.

This rearrangement joins TRBV30 to TRBJ2-5; D unclear. From germline, CDR1 is GTSNPN and CDR2 SVGIG (reference sequence). The ends were cut back, 5 bases at V and 1 base at J, with 5 bases in the middle. The CDR3 is 11 residues long. The CDR3 spells CAWGGQETQYF. The CDR3 region has the DNA TGTGCCTGGGGCGGCCAAGAGACCCAGTACTTC.

This clone has more than one count but fewer than ten. The chain is built from TRBV6-5 and TRBJ1-2, with TRBD1 as a possible D gene (5 bases). The CDR3 has 15 residues. CDR1 MNHEY and CDR2 SVGAGI come from the germline V gene. V lost 2 bases and J lost 7, with 17 bases in between. The CDR3 nucleotides are TGTGCCAGCAGTTACGGTCGGCAGGGCATCGGTGGCTACACCTTC. Amino acids: CASSYGRQGIGGYTF.

This chain uses TRBV7-2 with TRBJ2-2; 9 positions agree with TRBD1. Trimming cost V 1 base and J 6 bases; bases outside gene matches: 6. CDR3 length: 16 amino acids. From germline, CDR1 is SGHTA and CDR2 FQGNSA. The DNA for the CDR3 is TGTGCCAGCAGCTTAGAAGACAGGGGGACGGCCGGGGAGCTGTTTTTT. It encodes CASSLEDRGTAGELFF. The entire variable domain, with the rest obtained from reference TRBV7-2 and TRBJ2-2, is as follows: GAGVSQSPSNKVTEKGKDVELRCDPISGHTALYWYRQSLGQGLEFLIYFQGNSAPDKSGLPSDRFSAERTGGSVSTLTIQRTQQEDSAVYLCASSLEDRGTAGELFFGEGSRLTVL.

Notes on this clone: An end of the junction does not agree with germline; a read error may underlie this. CDR3 sequence reads: CAISPVGQQVEAAF. The CDR3 DNA reads as TGTGCCATCAGTCCCGTCGGACAGCAGGTAGAGGCGGCCTTC. The rearrangement links TRBV10-3 to TRBJ1-2; maybe TRBD1 (6 bases). This CDR3 comprises 14 residues. CDR1 is ENHRY and CDR2 is SYGVKD in the germline V gene.

This sequence joins TRBV28 and TRBJ2-3, with 8 bases fitting TRBD2. The CDR3 sequence is 14 residues long. The germline V gene has CDR1 MDHEN and CDR2 SYDVKM. The ends lost 7 bases at V and 12 bases at J; junction bases unmatched: 15. CDR3 in amino acids: CASTEPGLGGAQYF. CDR3 coding DNA: TGTGCCAGCACCGAACCGGGACTAGGGGGGGCACAGTATTTT.

This clone was found a few times. The chain employs TRBV29-1 and TRBJ2-2; 13 positions match TRBD2. CDR3 length equals 14 residues. V lost 6 bases and J lost 3; bases outside the gene matches: 1. The germline V gene has CDR1 SQVTM and CDR2 ANQGSEA. CDR3 amino acids: CSVGLAGYTGELFF. CDR3 in DNA: TGCAGCGTGGGACTAGCGGGATACACCGGGGAGCTGTTTTTT.

In its sample, this clone was seen a few times. The V and J genes are TRBV6-6 and TRBJ1-1; the D is unclear. Germline values: CDR1 MNHNY, CDR2 SVGAGI (reference sequence). This CDR3 is built from 14 residues. Trimming pared 0 bases from V and 2 bases from J, leaving 7 bases between. In nucleotides, the CDR3 is TGTGCCAGCAGTTACTCCGGTGGTAACACTGAAGCTTTCTTT. It encodes CASSYSGGNTEAFF.

The CDR3 DNA reads as TGTGCCACCACGGGGACAGGGCCTGAGCAGTTCTTC. It specifies CATTGTGPEQFF. The gene calls are TRBV7-8 and TRBJ2-1; 9 bases are a match to TRBD1. The CDR3 is 12 amino acids. Germline V gene lookup returns CDR1 SGHVS and CDR2 FQNEAQ. V gave up 10 bases and J gave up 9 bases; unmatched junction bases: 7.